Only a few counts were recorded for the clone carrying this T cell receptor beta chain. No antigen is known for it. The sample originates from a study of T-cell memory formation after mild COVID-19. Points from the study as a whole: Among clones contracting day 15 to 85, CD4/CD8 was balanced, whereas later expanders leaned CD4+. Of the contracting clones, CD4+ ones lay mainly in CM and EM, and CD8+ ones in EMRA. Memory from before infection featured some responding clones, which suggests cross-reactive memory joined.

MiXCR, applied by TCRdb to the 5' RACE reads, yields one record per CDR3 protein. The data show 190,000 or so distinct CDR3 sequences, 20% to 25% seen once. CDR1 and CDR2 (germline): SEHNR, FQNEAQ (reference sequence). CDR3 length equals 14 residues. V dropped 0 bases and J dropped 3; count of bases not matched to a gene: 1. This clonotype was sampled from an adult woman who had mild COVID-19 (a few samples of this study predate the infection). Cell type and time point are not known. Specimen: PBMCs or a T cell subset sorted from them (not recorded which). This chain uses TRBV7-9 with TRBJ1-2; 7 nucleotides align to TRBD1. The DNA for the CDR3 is TGTGCCAGCAGCTTAGCTGACAGGGACTATGGCTACACCTTC. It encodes CASSLADRDYGYTF.